Following are 24 T cell receptor beta chains from one sample sequenced in a study of OX40 agonist ivuxolimab in advanced cancers. Only in-frame clones appear in the TCRdb table, and some are missing; sequencing was by immunoSEQ multiplex PCR. This table has 65,000 to 80,000 clones, approximately 90% appearing once. The sequencing used CD4+ or CD8+ T cells sorted from blood, collected in a trial of the OX40 agonist ivuxolimab. All receptors come from an adult with an advanced solid tumor such as melanoma, head and neck, liver or kidney cancer.

The chain has TRBV7-8 and TRBJ2-5; 9 bases match TRBD1. Germline loops: CDR1 SGHVS, CDR2 FQNEAQ. CDR3 size: 15 residues. J lost 3 bases, V lost 5 bases, and 7 bases had no gene match. Here the CDR3 reads CASSTTGGWEETQYF. The CDR3 DNA is TGTGCCAGCAGCACCACAGGGGGCTGGGAAGAGACCCAGTACTTC.

The chain is built from TRBV7-8 and TRBJ2-3; 9 bases fit TRBD1. The CDR3 spans 15 residues. The V segment lost 6 bases and the J segment 3 bases; nucleotides outside the gene matches: 7. Germline V gene data show CDR1 as SGHVS and CDR2 as FQNEAQ. CDR3 sequence reads: CASSRRGTGTDTQYF. Written as DNA, the CDR3 is TGTGCCAGCAGTCGGCGGGGGACAGGGACAGATACGCAGTATTTT.

The chain is built from TRBV9 and TRBJ2-1, with TRBD2 matching over 8 bases. The V and J ends lost 4 bases and 2 bases, in that order; junction bases with no gene match: 5. The CDR3 totals 15 residues. Germline V gives CDR1 SGDLS, CDR2 YYNGEE. CDR3 bases: TGTGCCAGCAGCTTACTAGCGGTCCCCTACAATGAGCAGTTCTTC. Its translation: CASSLLAVPYNEQFF.

The rearrangement uses TRBV11-2 and TRBJ2-3; no clear D gene. V lost 1 base and J 6 bases, leaving 5 bases between the germline ends. The CDR3 covers 12 residues. Germline V gene sequence: CDR1 SGHAT, CDR2 FQNNGV. CDR3 sequence (DNA): TGTGCCAGCAGCTTAGGTCGCGATACGCAGTATTTT. Its protein is CASSLGRDTQYF.

The chain has TRBV18 and TRBJ2-2; D is undetermined. CDR3 size: 17 residues. CDR1 and CDR2 (germline): KGHSH, LQKENI. V lost 0 bases, J lost 6 bases, and 17 bases lay in between. CDR3 sequence reads: CASSPPIFTPVSGELFF. The CDR3 DNA sequence: TGTGCCAGCTCACCACCCATTTTCACCCCAGTCTCCGGGGAGCTGTTTTTT.

V gene TRBV28 combines with J gene TRBJ1-1; TRBD1 matches at 7 bases. After removal of 5 bases from V and 6 bases from J, the junction contained 15 bases not matched to a gene. This CDR3 region has 16 residues. Germline V gene data show CDR1 as MDHEN and CDR2 as SYDVKM. The DNA for the CDR3 is TGTGCCAGCAGTCCACAGGGGAGGGGGAGTTACCCTGAAGCTTTCTTT. Encoded protein: CASSPQGRGSYPEAFF.

The V and J genes are TRBV19 and TRBJ1-6; no clear D. Germline V gene data show CDR1 as LNHDA and CDR2 as SQIVND (reference sequence). The CDR3 contains 13 residues. V was pared by 3 bases and J by 10 bases, with 10 bases between. Here the CDR3 DNA reads TGTGCCAGTAGTATGTCTCCGGGGTCACCCCTCCACTTT. This gives the protein CASSMSPGSPLHF.

The chain combines TRBV5-4 with TRBJ2-1; 9 bases fit TRBD2. V lost 2 bases and J lost 2; bases outside the gene matches: 2. This CDR3 is built from 15 residues. Germline CDR1 and CDR2: SGHNT and YYREEE (reference sequence). The CDR3: CASSFASGTYNEQFF. The CDR3 DNA reads TGTGCCAGCAGCTTCGCTAGCGGGACCTACAATGAGCAGTTCTTC.

The DNA for the CDR3 is TGCGCCAGCAGCCCGCACCTTCGCACAGATACGCAGTATTTT. Amino acid sequence: CASSPHLRTDTQYF. J is TRBJ2-3 and V is TRBV4-3; D is unclear. The V gene lost 4 bases and the J gene lost 1 base, with 9 bases spanning the gap. The germline CDR1 and CDR2 sequences are LGHNA and YSLEER. CDR3 length: 14 amino acids.

This clone was observed a single time. The V gene is TRBV28, the J gene TRBJ1-5, with TRBD1 identical over 9 bases. V lost 5 bases and J lost 12; bases outside the gene matches: 17. Per the germline V gene, CDR1 is MDHEN and CDR2 is SYDVKM. This CDR3 has 16 amino acids. The CDR3 DNA follows: TGTGCCAGCAGTAACACCGGGACAGGGTACTCCAGCGGCCAGCATTTT. It yields the protein CASSNTGTGYSSGQHF.

This chain links TRBV7-3 with TRBJ1-1; D gene ambiguous. The V gene's germline CDR1 is SGHTA and CDR2 FQGTGA. This CDR3 contains 13 residues. Trimming cost V 5 bases and J 2 bases, with 9 bases left between them. The CDR3 region has the DNA TGTGCCAGCAGCCTGGGGATCAACACTGAAGCTTTCTTT. Translating gives CASSLGINTEAFF.

CDR3 region: CASSSYPAGTEQYF. The CDR3 nucleotides are TGTGCCAGCAGCTCCTATCCAGCGGGAACCGAGCAGTACTTC. The gene calls are TRBV5-4 and TRBJ2-7; TRBD2 agrees at 7 bases. The CDR3 length is 14 residues. The ends lost 3 bases at V and 6 bases at J; junction bases unmatched: 9. Germline CDR1 is SGHNT and CDR2 is YYREEE (reference sequence).

V and J are TRBV12-5 and TRBJ2-3; D not resolved. The CDR3 extends over 11 amino acids. Deletions cut 6 bases from V and 6 bases from J, with 7 bases between. Per the germline V gene, CDR1 is LGHNT and CDR2 is FRNRAP. Written as DNA, the CDR3 is TGTGCTAGTGGCCCCTCTGATACGCAGTATTTT. Translated, it gives CASGPSDTQYF.

V usage is TRBV5-4 and J usage is TRBJ2-4; D is uncertain. CDR3 length: 15 residues. Trimming removed 4 bases from V and 0 bases from J, with 11 bases in between. Germline CDR1 reads SGHNT; CDR2 reads YYREEE (reference sequence). The CDR3 loop reads CASSNRNRAKNIQYF. CDR3 nucleotides: TGTGCCAGCAGCAACCGGAACAGAGCCAAAAACATTCAGTACTTC.

Only one count was recorded for this clone. J is TRBJ1-5 and V is TRBV10-3; D is unresolved. The germline CDR1 and CDR2 sequences are ENHRY and SYGVKD. The CDR3 loop spans 16 amino acids. V was shortened by 4 bases and J by 6 bases, with 19 bases between the two germline ends. DNA for the CDR3: TGTGCCATCAGTGGTACGGCAGCAGGTTCGGGTCAGCCCCAGCATTTT. Protein: CAISGTAAGSGQPQHF.

This clone appeared a few times. The J gene is TRBJ1-2, the V gene TRBV4-3, with no clear D. V was pared by 4 bases and J by 4 bases, with 13 bases between. CDR3 size: 14 residues. Per the germline V gene, CDR1 is LGHNA and CDR2 is YSLEER. The DNA for the CDR3 is TGCGCCAGCAGCCCAGGCCTGGATTTCTATGGCTACACCTTC. Translated: CASSPGLDFYGYTF.

This chain connects TRBV5-4 to TRBJ2-1; TRBD1 aligns across 9 bases. V trimming: 7 bases; J trimming: 4 bases; junction bases outside the gene matches: 12. CDR3 length equals 16 residues. Germline V gene data show CDR1 as SGHNT and CDR2 as YYREEE (reference sequence). CDR3 residues: CASHQKQGAPYNEQFF. The CDR3 DNA sequence: TGTGCCAGCCACCAAAAACAGGGGGCGCCGTACAATGAGCAGTTCTTC.

This clone has just one count. The V gene is TRBV7-2, the J gene TRBJ2-5; 9 bases align to TRBD1. Germline V gives CDR1 SGHTA, CDR2 FQGNSA. Germline trimming cut 6 bases from V and 2 bases from J; bases unmatched to any gene: 4. The CDR3 runs to 14 residues. CDR3 in DNA: TGTGCCAGCAGGCCGGGACAGGGTCAAGAGACCCAGTACTTC. Translating gives CASRPGQGQETQYF.

The J gene is TRBJ1-1, the V gene TRBV7-6, with unresolved D. CDR1 and CDR2 (germline): SGHVS, FNYEAQ. V was shortened by 5 bases and J by 3 bases, with 13 bases between the two germline ends. The CDR3 length is 14 residues. In DNA, the CDR3 is TGTGCCAGCAGCCAATGGAGGGCTGACACTGAAGCTTTCTTT. Translation gives CASSQWRADTEAFF.

The CDR3 loop is CASSRALAGEIYNEQFF. The CDR3, as DNA: TGTGCCAGTAGTAGGGCCTTAGCGGGAGAGATCTACAATGAGCAGTTCTTC. The gene calls are TRBV19 and TRBJ2-1, with 9 bases fitting TRBD2. The CDR3 is 17 residues long. In germline, CDR1 is LNHDA, CDR2 SQIVND (reference sequence). V lost 4 bases and J lost 3; bases outside the gene matches: 10.

V is TRBV5-4 and J is TRBJ2-3, with 9 bases aligning to TRBD2. Germline V CDR1 and CDR2: SGHNT, YYREEE (reference sequence). The length of the CDR3 is 16 residues. The V segment lost 3 bases and the J segment 3 bases; nucleotides outside the gene matches: 8. The CDR3 loop is CASSSPSGKGTDTQYF. CDR3 in DNA: TGTGCCAGCAGCTCCCCTAGCGGGAAAGGGACAGATACGCAGTATTTT. Together with reference TRBV5-4 and TRBJ2-3, the CDR3 gives the full variable domain: ETGVTQSPTHLIKTRGQQVTLRCSSQSGHNTVSWYQQALGQGPQFIFQYYREEENGRGNFPPRFSGLQFPNYSSELNVNALELDDSALYLCASSSPSGKGTDTQYFGPGTRLTVL.

This clone was observed once. The chain employs TRBV2 and TRBJ2-7; no clear D. V lost 7 bases and J 8 bases, leaving 18 bases between the germline ends. This CDR3 spans 13 amino acids. Germline V lookup: CDR1 SNHLY, CDR2 FYNNEI. CDR3 sequence (DNA): TGTGCCAGCACCCTCCTCCCGACCTTACAGCAGTACTTC. Its protein product is CASTLLPTLQQYF.

The J gene is TRBJ1-2, the V gene TRBV19; no clear D gene. V lost 10 bases and J 4 bases, leaving 16 bases between the germline ends. Germline V gene lookup returns CDR1 LNHDA and CDR2 SQIVND (reference sequence). The CDR3 is made up of 13 amino acids. The CDR3: CAILTDGFYGYTF. DNA of the CDR3: TGTGCCATCCTTACAGACGGCTTCTATGGCTACACCTTC.

J is TRBJ1-2 and V is TRBV20-1, with D tentatively TRBD1 (6 bases). Germline-derived CDR1 and CDR2 are DFQATT and SNEGSKA (reference sequence). The CDR3 consists of 11 residues. With 5 bases removed from V and 3 bases from J, the gap between germline ends came to 7 bases. CDR3 residues: CSASGDYGYTF. CDR3 DNA sequence: TGCAGTGCTTCAGGGGACTATGGCTACACCTTC.